The subject of this entry is one T cell receptor beta chain. This sample was included in a study of blood T cell repertoires in COVID-19. Study-level background: The samples span acute and convalescent COVID-19 from the United States, Italy and Spain. PBMCs, B-cell-depleted T cells, or T cells were the source of the cDNA or gDNA that made up the material.

Trimming took 2 bases from V and 1 from J, leaving 5 bases between them. Germline loops: CDR1 KGHSH, CDR2 LQKENI. This CDR3 contains 13 residues. Original processing methods: How many nucleated cells were present was estimated from reference gene primer amplification. Clones were read by immunoSEQ multiplex PCR, and TCRdb kept only the in-frame ones, dropping some. D and trimming were read from the DNA, whereas the V and J calls and clone size are those reported in that table. Altogether hundreds of thousands of clones are present, about 90% being singletons, with the ten largest covering under 1.5%.

The sample comprised peripheral blood. The source of this sequence is a man aged 80 or over with acute or convalescent COVID-19. The chain carries TRBV18 and TRBJ1-1; a weak D match, TRBD1 (5 bases). CDR3 region: CASSPGANTEAFF. The CDR3 DNA sequence: TGTGCCAGCTCACCAGGGGCGAACACTGAAGCTTTCTTT.